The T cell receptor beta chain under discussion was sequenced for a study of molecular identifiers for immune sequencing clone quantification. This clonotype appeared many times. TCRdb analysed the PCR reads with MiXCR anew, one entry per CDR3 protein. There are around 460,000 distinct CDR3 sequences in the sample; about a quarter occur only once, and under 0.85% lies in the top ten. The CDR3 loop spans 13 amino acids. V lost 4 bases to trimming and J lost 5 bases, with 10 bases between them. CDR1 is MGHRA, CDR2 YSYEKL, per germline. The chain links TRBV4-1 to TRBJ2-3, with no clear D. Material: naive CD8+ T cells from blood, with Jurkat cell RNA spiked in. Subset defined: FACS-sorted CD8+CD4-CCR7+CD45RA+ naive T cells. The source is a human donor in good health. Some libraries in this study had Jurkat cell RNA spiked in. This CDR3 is CASSPSPGDTQYF. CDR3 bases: TGCGCCAGCAGCCCTAGTCCGGGAGATACGCAGTATTTT.